This T cell receptor beta chain originates from a study of blood T cell repertoires in COVID-19. Germline lookup yields CDR1 MGHRA and CDR2 YSYEKL. With V trimmed by 1 base and J by 4 bases, 4 bases remained unmatched. This CDR3 spans 16 amino acids. As originally analysed: The assay estimated nucleated cells by amplifying reference gene primers. Measured with immunoSEQ multiplex PCR; TCRdb has only the in-frame clones, and not every one. The DNA was the basis for D and trimming; V, J and clone size are from that table. The sample carries 250,000 to 300,000 clones, 88% recorded once. V gene TRBV4-1 combines with J gene TRBJ2-5; 12 bases fit TRBD2. The TCR sequence derives from a woman aged 70-85 years with COVID-19, enrolled during active disease. Sequencing was carried out using peripheral blood. CDR3 residues: CASSQGLAGDGETQYF. Here the CDR3 DNA reads TGCGCCAGCAGCCAAGGACTAGCGGGGGATGGAGAGACCCAGTACTTC.